The rows below give T cell receptor beta chains drawn from one sample of a study of OX40 agonist ivuxolimab in advanced cancers. Generated by immunoSEQ multiplex PCR, the TCRdb table keeps only in-frame clones and is missing some. The sample lists 65,000 to 85,000 clones, roughly 90% occurring once. The specimen comprised CD4+ or CD8+ T cells sorted from blood, sampled in a trial of the OX40 agonist ivuxolimab. Source of these receptors: an adult with an advanced solid tumor such as melanoma, head and neck, liver or kidney cancer. CDR3s include the opening cysteine and the closing phenylalanine or tryptophan. The D gene is left open where the match is weak. Clone size is stated in some rows and not others, as once, few, many or a class when expanded.

len: 16
abundance: -
d_gene: TRBD1
v_gene: TRBV5-8
j_gene: TRBJ2-3
CDR3nt: TGTGCCAGCAGGCGACCGGGACAGGGGCGAACAGATACGCAGTATTTT
CDR3aa: CASRRPGQGRTDTQYF

len: 13
abundance: -
d_gene: -
v_gene: TRBV5-1
j_gene: TRBJ1-2
CDR3nt: TGCGCCAGCAGCTCGGGACGGAACTATGGCTACACCTTC
CDR3aa: CASSSGRNYGYTF

len: 15
abundance: -
d_gene: -
v_gene: TRBV7-8
j_gene: TRBJ1-2
CDR3nt: TGTGCCAGCAGCCCCACTCGACCGGGGAACTATGGCTACACCTTC
CDR3aa: CASSPTRPGNYGYTF

len: 15
abundance: -
d_gene: -
v_gene: TRBV6-6
j_gene: TRBJ1-4
CDR3nt: TGTGCCAGCAGTTACAATCAGGGGTTAAGTGAAAAACTGTTTTTT
CDR3aa: CASSYNQGLSEKLFF

len: 17
abundance: -
d_gene: TRBD1
v_gene: TRBV25-1
j_gene: TRBJ1-6
CDR3nt: TGTGCCAGCAGTAAAGACCCCTGGACAGGGCATAATTCACCCCTCCACTTT
CDR3aa: CASSKDPWTGHNSPLHF

len: 12
abundance: -
d_gene: -
v_gene: TRBV28
j_gene: TRBJ1-6
CDR3nt: TGTGCCAGCAGCCTGCTAGGTTCACCCCTCCACTTT
CDR3aa: CASSLLGSPLHF

len: 12
abundance: -
d_gene: -
v_gene: TRBV11-2
j_gene: TRBJ2-3
CDR3nt: TGTGCCAGCAGCTTAGCAACAGATACGCAGTATTTT
CDR3aa: CASSLATDTQYF

len: 14
abundance: -
d_gene: -
v_gene: TRBV5-6
j_gene: TRBJ1-1
CDR3nt: TGTGCCAGCACCCGCCGGGGAGGGAGGACTGAAGCTTTCTTT
CDR3aa: CASTRRGGRTEAFF

len: 14
abundance: -
d_gene: -
v_gene: TRBV19
j_gene: TRBJ1-1
CDR3nt: TGTGCCAGTATAAGTGGGGACCTAAGAAGTGAAGCTTTCTTT
CDR3aa: CASISGDLRSEAFF

len: 15
abundance: -
d_gene: TRBD2
v_gene: TRBV5-1
j_gene: TRBJ2-3
CDR3nt: TGCGCCAGCAGCGCCGGACTAGCGGGGTCAGATACGCAGTATTTT
CDR3aa: CASSAGLAGSDTQYF

len: 14
abundance: -
d_gene: -
v_gene: TRBV2
j_gene: TRBJ2-7
CDR3nt: TGTGCCAGCAGTGACCAGGGTGCAGGATACGAGCAGTACTTC
CDR3aa: CASSDQGAGYEQYF

len: 14
abundance: -
d_gene: TRBD1
v_gene: TRBV5-4
j_gene: TRBJ1-2
CDR3nt: TGTGCCAGCAGCCTGACAGGGATTGTATATGGCTACACCTTC
CDR3aa: CASSLTGIVYGYTF

len: 13
abundance: -
d_gene: TRBD2
v_gene: TRBV7-7
j_gene: TRBJ2-1
CDR3nt: TGTGCTAGCGCCCTAGCGGGAGGGCGTGAGCAGTTCTTC
CDR3aa: CASALAGGREQFF

len: 14
abundance: -
d_gene: TRBD1
v_gene: TRBV6-1
j_gene: TRBJ2-4
CDR3nt: TGTGCCAGCAACAACAGGGGGCGTGAAAACATTCAGTACTTC
CDR3aa: CASNNRGRENIQYF

len: 16
abundance: -
d_gene: -
v_gene: TRBV14
j_gene: TRBJ1-4
CDR3nt: TGTGCCAGCAGCCAAGGTTACCCAGCGTATAATGAAAAACTGTTTTTT
CDR3aa: CASSQGYPAYNEKLFF

len: 14
abundance: few
d_gene: TRBD2
v_gene: TRBV7-9
j_gene: TRBJ2-3
CDR3nt: TGTGCCAGCAGCGTCGGGGGGGGCACAGATACGCAGTATTTT
CDR3aa: CASSVGGGTDTQYF